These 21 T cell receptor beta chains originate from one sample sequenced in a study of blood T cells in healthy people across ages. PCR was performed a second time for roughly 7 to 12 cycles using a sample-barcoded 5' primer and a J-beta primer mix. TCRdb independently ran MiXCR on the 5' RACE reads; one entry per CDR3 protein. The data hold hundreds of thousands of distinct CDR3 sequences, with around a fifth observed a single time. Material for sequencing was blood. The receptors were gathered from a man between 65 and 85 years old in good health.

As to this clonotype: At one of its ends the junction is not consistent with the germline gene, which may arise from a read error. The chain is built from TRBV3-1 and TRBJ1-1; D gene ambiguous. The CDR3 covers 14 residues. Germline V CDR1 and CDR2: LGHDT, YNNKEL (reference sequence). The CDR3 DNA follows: TGTGCCAGCAGTCAAGGGTCAGCGGAAGGTGAAGCTTTCTTT. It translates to CASSQGSAEGEAFF.

The chain's CDR3 is CASSVSTGQGYEQYF. CDR3 sequence (DNA): TGTGCCAGCAGCGTATCTACGGGACAGGGTTACGAGCAGTACTTC. This sequence joins TRBV9 and TRBJ2-7; TRBD1 matches 9 bases. V shed 1 base, J shed 4 bases, and the junction held 6 bases outside the gene matches. Germline assignment: CDR1 SGDLS and CDR2 YYNGEE. The CDR3 totals 15 residues.

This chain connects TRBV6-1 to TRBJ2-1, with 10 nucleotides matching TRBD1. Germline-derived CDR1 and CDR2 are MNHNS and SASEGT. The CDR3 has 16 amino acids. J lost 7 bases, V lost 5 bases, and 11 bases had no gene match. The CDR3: CASSPWDRGITNEQFF. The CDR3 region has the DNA TGTGCCAGCAGTCCCTGGGACAGGGGTATTACAAATGAGCAGTTCTTC.

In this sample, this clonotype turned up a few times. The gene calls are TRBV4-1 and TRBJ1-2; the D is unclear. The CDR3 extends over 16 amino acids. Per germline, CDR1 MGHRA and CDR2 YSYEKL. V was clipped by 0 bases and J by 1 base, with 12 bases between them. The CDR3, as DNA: TGCGCCAGCAGCCAAGATAAAGGACCTATTAACTATGGCTACACCTTC. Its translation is CASSQDKGPINYGYTF.

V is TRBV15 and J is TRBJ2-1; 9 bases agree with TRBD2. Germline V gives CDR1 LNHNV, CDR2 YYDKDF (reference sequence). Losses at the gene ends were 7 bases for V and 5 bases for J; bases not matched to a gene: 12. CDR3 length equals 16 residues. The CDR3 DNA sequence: TGTGCCACCAAAGCCTCCGGGACTAGCAACCACAATGAGCAGTTCTTC. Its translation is CATKASGTSNHNEQFF.

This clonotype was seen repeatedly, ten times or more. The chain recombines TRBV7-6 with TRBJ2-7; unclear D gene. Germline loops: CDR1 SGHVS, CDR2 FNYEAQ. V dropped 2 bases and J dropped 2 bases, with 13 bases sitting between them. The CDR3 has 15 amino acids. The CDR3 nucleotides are TGTGCCAGCAGCTTATCCCCGGGTCCAACCTACGAGCAGTACTTC. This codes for CASSLSPGPTYEQYF.

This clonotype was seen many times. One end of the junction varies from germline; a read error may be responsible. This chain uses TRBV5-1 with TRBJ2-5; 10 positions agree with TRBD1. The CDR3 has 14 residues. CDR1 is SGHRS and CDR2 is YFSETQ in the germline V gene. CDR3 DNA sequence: TGTGCCAGCAGCTTAGACAGGGGGCGGGAGACCCAGTACTTC. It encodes CASSLDRGRETQYF.

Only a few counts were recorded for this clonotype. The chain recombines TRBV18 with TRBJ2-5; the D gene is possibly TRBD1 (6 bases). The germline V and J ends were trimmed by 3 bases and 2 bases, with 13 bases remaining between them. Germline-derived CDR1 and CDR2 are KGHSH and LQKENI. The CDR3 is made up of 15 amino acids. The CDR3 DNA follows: TGTGCCAGCTCACCGTTGGGACAAACGCAAGAGACCCAGTACTTC. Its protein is CASSPLGQTQETQYF.

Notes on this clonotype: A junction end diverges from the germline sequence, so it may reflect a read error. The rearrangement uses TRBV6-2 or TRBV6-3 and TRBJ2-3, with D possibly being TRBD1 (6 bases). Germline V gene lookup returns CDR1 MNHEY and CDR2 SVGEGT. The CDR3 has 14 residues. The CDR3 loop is CASTQRDNTGTQYF. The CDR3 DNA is TGTGCCAGCACCCAAAGGGACAACACAGGTACGCAGTATTTT.

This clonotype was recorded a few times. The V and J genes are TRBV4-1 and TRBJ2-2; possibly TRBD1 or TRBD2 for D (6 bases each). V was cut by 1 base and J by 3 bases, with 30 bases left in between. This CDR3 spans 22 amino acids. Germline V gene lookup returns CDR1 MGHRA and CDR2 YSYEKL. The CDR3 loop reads CASSQGFARDRDTRGYTGELFF. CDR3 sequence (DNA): TGCGCCAGCAGCCAAGGGTTCGCGAGGGACCGGGACACCCGGGGGTACACCGGGGAGCTGTTTTTT.

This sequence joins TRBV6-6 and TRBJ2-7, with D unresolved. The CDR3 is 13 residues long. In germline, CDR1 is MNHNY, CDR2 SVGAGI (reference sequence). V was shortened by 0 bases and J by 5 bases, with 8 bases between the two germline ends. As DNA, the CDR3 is TGTGCCAGCAGTTACTCTAGTCCCAACGAGCAGTACTTC. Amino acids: CASSYSSPNEQYF.

CDR3 residues: CASSGQGADNEQFF. In DNA, the CDR3 is TGCGCCAGCAGCGGACAGGGTGCAGACAATGAGCAGTTCTTC. V is TRBV5-1 and J is TRBJ2-1, with TRBD1 matching 8 bases. The ends lost 4 bases at V and 5 bases at J; junction bases unmatched: 5. Germline-derived CDR1 and CDR2 are SGHRS and YFSETQ. The CDR3 is made up of 14 amino acids.

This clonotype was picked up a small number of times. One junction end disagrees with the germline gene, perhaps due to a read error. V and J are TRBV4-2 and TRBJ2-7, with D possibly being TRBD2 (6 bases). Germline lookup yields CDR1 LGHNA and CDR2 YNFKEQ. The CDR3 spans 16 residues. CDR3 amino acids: CASSQDLFGSFDEQYF. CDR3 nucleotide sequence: TGTGCTAGCAGCCAGGACCTCTTCGGGAGTTTCGACGAGCAGTACTTC.

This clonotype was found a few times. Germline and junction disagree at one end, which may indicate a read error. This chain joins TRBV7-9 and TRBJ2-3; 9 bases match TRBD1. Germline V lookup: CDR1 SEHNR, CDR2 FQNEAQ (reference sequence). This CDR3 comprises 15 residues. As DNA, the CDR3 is TGTGCCAGCAGCTTGGAGGGACAGGGCACAGATACGCAGTACTTT. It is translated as CASSLEGQGTDTQYF.

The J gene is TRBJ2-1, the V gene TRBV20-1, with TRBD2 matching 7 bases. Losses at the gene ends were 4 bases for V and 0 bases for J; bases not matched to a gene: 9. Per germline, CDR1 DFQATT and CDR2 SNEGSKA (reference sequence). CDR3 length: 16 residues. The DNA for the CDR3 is TGCAGTGCTAAATTATTCGGCGGGAGCTCCTACAATGAGCAGTTCTTC. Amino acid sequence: CSAKLFGGSSYNEQFF.

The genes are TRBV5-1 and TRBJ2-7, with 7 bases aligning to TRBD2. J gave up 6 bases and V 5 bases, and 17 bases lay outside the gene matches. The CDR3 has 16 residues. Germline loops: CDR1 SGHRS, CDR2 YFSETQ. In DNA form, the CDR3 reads TGCGCCAGCAGGGAGAGAGGGTGGGCGGGAGCTTCCGAGCAGTACTTC. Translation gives CASRERGWAGASEQYF. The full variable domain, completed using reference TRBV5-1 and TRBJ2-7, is KAGVTQTPRYLIKTRGQQVTLSCSPISGHRSVSWYQQTPGQGLQFLFEYFSETQRNKGNFPGRFSGRQFSNSRSEMNVSTLELGDSALYLCASRERGWAGASEQYFGPGTRLTVT.

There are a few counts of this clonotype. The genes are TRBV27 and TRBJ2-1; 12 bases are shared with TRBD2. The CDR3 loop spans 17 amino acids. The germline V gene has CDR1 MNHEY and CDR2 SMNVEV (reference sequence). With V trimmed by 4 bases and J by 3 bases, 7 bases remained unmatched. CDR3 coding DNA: TGTGCCAGCAGTTCCCTAGCGGGAGGGTTGGTCTACAATGAGCAGTTCTTC. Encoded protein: CASSSLAGGLVYNEQFF.

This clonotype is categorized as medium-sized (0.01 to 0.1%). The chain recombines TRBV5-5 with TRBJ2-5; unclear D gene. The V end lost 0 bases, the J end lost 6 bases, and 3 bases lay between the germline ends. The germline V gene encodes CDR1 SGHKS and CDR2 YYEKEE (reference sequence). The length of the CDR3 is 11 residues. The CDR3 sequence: CASSLGQTQYF. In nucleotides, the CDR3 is TGTGCCAGCAGCTTGGGGCAGACCCAGTACTTC.

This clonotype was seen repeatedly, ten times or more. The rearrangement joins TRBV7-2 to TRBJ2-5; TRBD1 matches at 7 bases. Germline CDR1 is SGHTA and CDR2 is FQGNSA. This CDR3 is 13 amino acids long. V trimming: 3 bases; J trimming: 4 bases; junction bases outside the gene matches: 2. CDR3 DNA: TGTGCCAGCAGCTTCCCAGGGGGAGAGACCCAGTACTTC. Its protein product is CASSFPGGETQYF.

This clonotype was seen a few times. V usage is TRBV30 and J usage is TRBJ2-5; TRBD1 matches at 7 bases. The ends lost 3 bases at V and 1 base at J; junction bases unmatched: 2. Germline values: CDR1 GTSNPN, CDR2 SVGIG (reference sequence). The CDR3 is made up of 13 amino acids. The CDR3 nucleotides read TGTGCCTGGAGCCGGGACAGCCAAGAGACCCAGTACTTC. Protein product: CAWSRDSQETQYF.

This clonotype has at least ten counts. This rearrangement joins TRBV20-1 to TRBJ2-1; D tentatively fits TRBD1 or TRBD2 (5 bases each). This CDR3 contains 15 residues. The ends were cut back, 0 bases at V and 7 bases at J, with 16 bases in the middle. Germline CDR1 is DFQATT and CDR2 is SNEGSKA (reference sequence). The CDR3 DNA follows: TGCAGTGCTAGAGATAGGCTGCTTGGGGGAAATGAGCAGTTCTTC. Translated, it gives CSARDRLLGGNEQFF.